This TCR beta chain stems from a study of T cell responses to AZD1222 COVID-19 vaccine. Whole-study findings and limits: Repertoire samples came only from after the peak T cell response.

V was clipped by 3 bases and J by 4 bases, with 12 bases between them. Germline CDR1 is ENHRY and CDR2 is SYGVKD. The CDR3 is 14 amino acids. Notes on this clone: Its antigen is as yet unknown.

Method: immunoSEQ multiplex PCR; TCRdb's copy keeps in-frame clones and lacks some. The table shows about 110,000 clones, with around 84% occurring only once. The source of this sequence is an adult in good health. This sequence joins TRBV10-3 and TRBJ1-2; a possible D gene is TRBD1 (6 bases). The sample here was peripheral blood, taken on day 0 of AZD1222 vaccination. CDR3 coding DNA: TGTGCCATCAGTGATCCGGGGGCGGGCTATGGCTACACCTTC. This encodes CAISDPGAGYGYTF.